Listed below are T cell receptor beta chains from one sample, sequenced in a study of T cell repertoires in cytomegalovirus infection. TCRdb recomputed calls from the reads with MiXCR, one row per CDR3 protein. The data show about 260,000 distinct CDR3 sequences, 9.1% seen once. Sequencing was carried out using PBMCs. Receptor source: a human donor in good health (CMV status not recorded). Some clones in this sample may be carry-over from other donors' samples. The CDR3 runs from the conserved cysteine through the conserved F or W. A D gene is named only where the DNA matches it firmly. Where a row states a size, it is once, few, many or the class of an expanded clone; other rows omit it.

v_call	d_call	clone_size	j_call	cdr3_nt	cdr3_aa
TRBV11-2	-	-	TRBJ2-7	TGTGCCAGCAGCGTACAGACCAGCTCCTACGAGCAGTACTTC	CASSVQTSSYEQYF
TRBV7-9	TRBD1	many	TRBJ1-2	TGTGCCAGCAGCCGGCCGCCGGGACAGTCTACTTATGGCTACACCTTC	CASSRPPGQSTYGYTF
TRBV20-1	-	many	TRBJ2-1	TGCAGTGCTCTTGTTCGTGGTGCGGTGTACAATGAGCAGTTCTTC	CSALVRGAVYNEQFF
TRBV4-3	-	many	TRBJ2-3	TGCGCCAGCAGCCAAGATTTAGGGGAGTACACAGATACGCAGTATTTT	CASSQDLGEYTDTQYF
TRBV4-1	-	-	TRBJ2-7	TGCGCCAGCGGCCCGGGGGCCCGATTTTACGAGCAGTACTTC	CASGPGARFYEQYF
TRBV29-1	-	many	TRBJ1-1	TGCAGCGTTGGTGGAACTGAAGCTTTCTTT	CSVGGTEAFF
TRBV6-8	TRBD1	-	TRBJ1-1	TGTGCCAGCAGTATAGGGGACAGGGGGAACACTGAAGCTTTCTTT	CASSIGDRGNTEAFF
TRBV20-1	TRBD1	-	TRBJ1-5	TGCAGTGCTAGTTCGATTAGGGGGCTTGGCAATCAGCCCCAGCATTTT	CSASSIRGLGNQPQHF
TRBV20-1	TRBD2	-	TRBJ2-7	TGCAGTGCTAGAAAACCTAGCGGGAGAAACGAGCAGTACTTC	CSARKPSGRNEQYF
TRBV28	-	many	TRBJ2-4	TGTGCCAGCAGTTTTGGCTTGGTGGGCAAAAACATTCAGTACTTC	CASSFGLVGKNIQYF
TRBV7-8	-	many	TRBJ1-1	TGTGCCAGCAGTCCAGATCCAGTGATGAACACTGAAGCTTTCTTT	CASSPDPVMNTEAFF
TRBV7-8	-	many	TRBJ2-7	TGTGCCAGCAGCGGCCTACGACCCTGGGACGGCCACTACGAGCAGTACTTC	CASSGLRPWDGHYEQYF
TRBV7-2	-	many	TRBJ1-1	TGTGCCAGCAGCTTAGCGGGACCCATCACTGAAGCTTTCTTT	CASSLAGPITEAFF
TRBV19	-	-	TRBJ1-1	TGTGCCACCGGACAGAACGGAGCTGAAGCTTTCTTT	CATGQNGAEAFF
TRBV7-2	TRBD1	many	TRBJ2-7	TGTGCCAGCAGACAAGTCGCGACAGGGGGCCCATCCTACGAGCAGTACTTC	CASRQVATGGPSYEQYF
TRBV12-3/TRBV12-4	-	many	TRBJ1-5	TGTGCCAGCACAGATGGGCGGCAGCCCCAGCATTTT	CASTDGRQPQHF
TRBV7-2	-	many	TRBJ1-2	TGTGCCAGCAGCTCCGACGGATATGGCTACACCTTC	CASSSDGYGYTF
TRBV28	-	-	TRBJ1-1	TGTGCCAGCAGTCCATGGGGGGGCGACCGCAATGAAGCTTTCTTT	CASSPWGGDRNEAFF
TRBV6-6	TRBD1	few	TRBJ1-4	TGTGCCACTGGGACAGGGACAATTGGTAATGAAAAACTGTTTTTT	CATGTGTIGNEKLFF
TRBV29-1	-	-	TRBJ1-1	TGCAGCGATCCGGGGGGAGACGGAACTGAAGCTTTCTTT	CSDPGGDGTEAFF
TRBV7-9	-	few	TRBJ2-5	TGTGCCAGCAGCTCTTCCCTTTTACAAGAGACCCAGTACTTC	CASSSSLLQETQYF
TRBV7-2	-	medium-sized	TRBJ2-4	TGTGCCAGCAGCTTATCAGGGGAAAAAAACATTCAGTACTTC	CASSLSGEKNIQYF
TRBV7-2	TRBD2	many	TRBJ2-1	TGTGCCAGCAGCTTAGTTGGTCTTAGCGGGCCTTCCTACAATGAGCAGTTCTTC	CASSLVGLSGPSYNEQFF
TRBV5-6	-	many	TRBJ2-5	TGTGCCAGCAGCTTAGACCCGAGCGAAGAGACCCAGTACTTC	CASSLDPSEETQYF
TRBV12-3/TRBV12-4	-	few	TRBJ1-2	TGTGCCAGCAGTCGGACCGGCTTTGGGGGCTACACCTTC	CASSRTGFGGYTF
TRBV6-1	-	-	TRBJ1-1	TGTGCCAGCAAGGGGAGAGGGGCGAGTGAAGCTTTCTTT	CASKGRGASEAFF
TRBV7-2	TRBD1	many	TRBJ2-5	TGTGCCAGCAGCTTGGGGACAGGGGGCGGGAAGACCCAGTACTTC	CASSLGTGGGKTQYF
TRBV6-2/TRBV6-3	TRBD2	many	TRBJ2-7	TGTGCCAGCAGTTACCCCGGGACTACACGCTACGAGCAGTACTTC	CASSYPGTTRYEQYF
TRBV27	-	-	TRBJ1-1	TGTGCCAGCAAGGGCCTTACGAACACTGAAGCTTTCTTT	CASKGLTNTEAFF
TRBV6-5	TRBD1	few	TRBJ2-7	TGTGCCAGCAAAGGACAGGGGGCGTTCGAGCAGTACTTC	CASKGQGAFEQYF
TRBV7-3	-	few	TRBJ2-1	TGTGCCAGCAGCCATAGGAAGGAGTCCTACAATGAGCAGTTCTTC	CASSHRKESYNEQFF
TRBV10-3	TRBD2	many	TRBJ2-3	TGTGCCATCGGACTAGCGGCGAGCACAGATACGCAGTATTTT	CAIGLAASTDTQYF
TRBV7-2	TRBD2	many	TRBJ2-7	TGTGCCAGCAGCTTAGAGATAGCGGGAGGGCAGAAAGAGCAGTACTTC	CASSLEIAGGQKEQYF
TRBV5-6	TRBD1	few	TRBJ1-2	TGTGCCAGCAGCCCAACAGGGGTCACCCTTTTTAACTATGGCTACACCTTC	CASSPTGVTLFNYGYTF
TRBV7-3	-	few	TRBJ2-2	TGTGCCACCCGAGACCCGAACACCGGGGAGCTGTTTTTT	CATRDPNTGELFF
TRBV3-1	-	few	TRBJ2-3	TGTGCCAGCAGCCGGTCTCTTGAGTTTCAGTATTTT	CASSRSLEFQYF
TRBV20-1	-	-	TRBJ1-2	TGCGTGGGGGCTGTGATAAATAACTATGGCTACACCTTC	CVGAVINNYGYTF
TRBV7-9	-	-	TRBJ2-7	TGTGCCAGCAGCCCAACCCGACACGGTCGGCAGTACTTC	CASSPTRHGRQYF
TRBV7-2	-	-	TRBJ2-4	TGTGCCAGCAGCTCCGGAATAGCCAAAAACATTCAGTACTTC	CASSSGIAKNIQYF
TRBV6-1	-	-	TRBJ2-7	TGTGCCAGCAGTTCTGGGGGGGCTGGAACGTACGAGCAGTACTTC	CASSSGGAGTYEQYF
TRBV7-2	-	many	TRBJ1-4	TGTGCCAGCAGCTTCCTCAAAGGTGAAAAACTGTTTTTT	CASSFLKGEKLFF
TRBV7-2	TRBD1	many	TRBJ1-2	TGTGCCAGCAGCCCTGGCGACAGGGATGGGGGTGGCTACACCTTC	CASSPGDRDGGGYTF
TRBV7-2	-	many	TRBJ2-7	TGTGCCAGCAGCTCACAGGGTGGCTCCTACGAGCAGTACTTC	CASSSQGGSYEQYF
TRBV28	-	-	TRBJ1-2	TGTGCCAGCAGTGCGGGCTACTATGGCTACACCTTC	CASSAGYYGYTF
TRBV28	-	many	TRBJ1-4	TGTGCCAGCAGTCTTCGTGGACTGCCAAATGAAAAACTGTTTTTT	CASSLRGLPNEKLFF
TRBV19	TRBD1	few	TRBJ1-5	TGTGCCAGTAGTGCCGGGACAGGGGGCAATCAGCCCCAGCATTTT	CASSAGTGGNQPQHF
TRBV27	-	many	TRBJ1-5	TGTGCCAGCAGTCGGGCTGGGGGGCTTCAGCCCCAGCATTTT	CASSRAGGLQPQHF
TRBV7-9	TRBD1	many	TRBJ2-1	TGTGCCAGCAGCCCATCACCCAAGGACAGGGGATACAATGAGCAGTTCTTC	CASSPSPKDRGYNEQFF
TRBV11-2	-	-	TRBJ1-4	TGTGCCAGCAGCTTAGATCAGGGTCGCGGTAATGAAAAACTGTTTTTT	CASSLDQGRGNEKLFF
TRBV20-1	TRBD1	few	TRBJ1-6	TGCAGTGCCCCGGGACAGGAGAGTTCACCCCTCCACTTT	CSAPGQESSPLHF
TRBV30	-	many	TRBJ1-4	TGTGCCTGGAGTGCCTTCATTGCAACTAATGAAAAACTGTTTTTT	CAWSAFIATNEKLFF
TRBV28	-	-	TRBJ2-7	TGTGCCAGCAGTTTGGGGGGGCCCGCCATCTCACTCGAGCAGTACTTC	CASSLGGPAISLEQYF
TRBV28	TRBD1	-	TRBJ1-6	TGTGCCAGCAGCAAGGACAGGGGGCCTTCACCCCTCCACTTT	CASSKDRGPSPLHF
TRBV7-2	-	few	TRBJ2-7	TGTGCCAGCAGCTTAGCGGTTGGCCTAGACTACGAGCAGTACTTC	CASSLAVGLDYEQYF
TRBV30	-	few	TRBJ2-2	TGTGCCTGGAGTGCCCAGAGAACCGGGGAGCTGTTTTTT	CAWSAQRTGELFF
TRBV20-1	TRBD2	-	TRBJ2-1	TGCAGTGCTAACCTGGCGGGAGTGTCCTACAATGAGCAGTTCTTC	CSANLAGVSYNEQFF
TRBV5-1	TRBD2	many	TRBJ2-2	TGCGCCAGCAAACTAGCGGTAAACACCGGGGAGCTGTTTTTT	CASKLAVNTGELFF
TRBV5-6	-	few	TRBJ1-2	TGTGCCAGCAGCTTTGGGGCAGACCCTAGCTATGGCTACACCTTC	CASSFGADPSYGYTF
TRBV7-2	-	many	TRBJ1-6	TGTGCCAGCAGCTTGGCCTTGAGTTCACCCCTCCACTTT	CASSLALSSPLHF
TRBV12-3/TRBV12-4	TRBD2	few	TRBJ2-3	TGTGCCAGCAGTTTAGTACGACTAGCTGGCACAGATACGCAGTATTTT	CASSLVRLAGTDTQYF